A single sample gave rise to the 28 T cell receptor beta chains below, sequenced in a study of shared clonotypes between healthy human individuals. Sequenced by immunoSEQ multiplex PCR; TCRdb stores in-frame clones only, minus some. The profile shows roughly 2 million clones, about 95% of them singletons. Selected positively for CCR7 and CD45RO-negative, naive CD8 cells excluded terminally differentiated effector memory CD45RA+ cells. The specimen was naive CD8+ T cells sorted from blood. The receptors were gathered from a man between 18 and 35 years old in good health.

J is TRBJ2-7 and V is TRBV6-1; D is ambiguous. The V gene lost 3 bases and the J gene lost 0 bases, with 18 bases spanning the gap. Germline V gene data show CDR1 as MNHNS and CDR2 as SASEGT. The CDR3 spans 17 residues. CDR3 bases: TGTGCCAGCAGTGATAGGATTGGGGATTATACCTCCTACGAGCAGTACTTC. Translating it yields CASSDRIGDYTSYEQYF.

The chain has TRBV6-6 and TRBJ1-1; 9 bases are shared with TRBD1. The CDR3 runs 14 residues. V trimming: 5 bases; J trimming: 0 bases; junction bases outside the gene matches: 1. The germline V gene has CDR1 MNHNY and CDR2 SVGAGI (reference sequence). The CDR3 DNA reads TGTGCCAGCAGTGGGACAGGGTTGAACACTGAAGCTTTCTTT. Protein sequence: CASSGTGLNTEAFF.

A word on this clone: This sample includes further DNA sequences coding for the same CDR3. The chain employs TRBV4-3 and TRBJ2-7; D is unclear. Germline assignment: CDR1 LGHNA and CDR2 YSLEER. The CDR3 is made up of 14 amino acids. Trimming left V 1 base short and J 0 bases short, with 7 bases between. DNA of the CDR3: TGCGCCAGCAGCCAAGTAGCAGCCTCCTACGAGCAGTACTTC. This gives the protein CASSQVAASYEQYF.

Note on this clone: The sample contains more than one DNA sequence encoding this CDR3. The V and J genes are TRBV27 and TRBJ2-7; 7 nucleotides align to TRBD1. J gave up 4 bases and V 3 bases, and 3 bases lay outside the gene matches. The CDR3 runs to 13 residues. Germline CDR1 and CDR2: MNHEY and SMNVEV (reference sequence). CDR3 loop: CASSFNRGYEQYF. Here the CDR3 DNA reads TGTGCCAGCAGTTTCAACAGGGGTTACGAGCAGTACTTC.

This clone was seen only once. The V call is TRBV6-1, the J call TRBJ1-1; TRBD1 might be the D (5 bases). Germline CDR1 and CDR2: MNHNS and SASEGT. Trimming left V 3 bases short and J 2 bases short, with 19 bases between. This CDR3 has 17 amino acids. The CDR3 nucleotides read TGTGCCAGCAGTGACCCCCCGGCAGGGTATGAAAACACTGAAGCTTTCTTT. Its protein is CASSDPPAGYENTEAFF.

V gene TRBV28 combines with J gene TRBJ2-3, with TRBD2 identical over 8 bases. J was trimmed by 4 bases and V by 6 bases; bases with no gene match: 6. Germline CDR1 reads MDHEN; CDR2 reads SYDVKM. This CDR3 contains 14 residues. CDR3 amino acids: CASSHSGSADTQYF. The CDR3 region has the DNA TGTGCCAGCAGCCACAGCGGGAGCGCAGATACGCAGTATTTT. Complete variable domain (other parts from reference TRBV28 and TRBJ2-3): DVKVTQSSRYLVKRTGEKVFLECVQDMDHENMFWYRQDPGLGLRLIYFSYDVKMKEKGDIPEGYSVSREKKERFSLILESASTNQTSMYLCASSHSGSADTQYFGPGTRLTVL.

The chain employs TRBV7-8 and TRBJ2-7; D tentatively reads TRBD1 or TRBD2 (5 bases each). V was cut by 6 bases and J by 3 bases, with 15 bases left in between. The CDR3 extends over 14 amino acids. Germline V gene sequence: CDR1 SGHVS, CDR2 FQNEAQ. CDR3 DNA: TGTGCCAGCAGTCCTTTGGGGGAGTTCTACGAGCAGTACTTC. Translation gives CASSPLGEFYEQYF.

A remark on this clone: The sample holds other DNA sequences that translate to the same CDR3. The chain uses TRBV27 and TRBJ2-1; 14 positions agree with TRBD2. V was pared by 4 bases and J by 6 bases, with 2 bases of the junction left unmatched. This CDR3 region has 15 residues. Germline V gene lookup returns CDR1 MNHEY and CDR2 SMNVEV (reference sequence). CDR3 region: CASSSGTSGSNEQFF. In nucleotides, the CDR3 is TGTGCCAGCAGTTCCGGGACTAGCGGGAGCAATGAGCAGTTCTTC.

The chain uses TRBV6-5 and TRBJ2-7; no reliable D call. V lost 5 bases, J lost 4 bases, and 12 bases lay in between. The CDR3 sequence is 13 residues long. CDR1 is MNHEY and CDR2 is SVGAGI in the germline V gene. The CDR3 protein is CASSAELFYEQYF. CDR3 bases: TGTGCCAGCAGTGCGGAATTGTTTTACGAGCAGTACTTC.

The table lists this clone with a count of one. This chain connects TRBV4-3 to TRBJ2-1; TRBD2 matches at 7 bases. This CDR3 spans 17 amino acids. Germline CDR1 reads LGHNA; CDR2 reads YSLEER. V gave up 0 bases and J gave up 2 bases; unmatched junction bases: 7. Here the CDR3 reads CASSQDPPSGTYNEQFF. The CDR3 nucleotides are TGCGCCAGCAGCCAAGATCCCCCCAGCGGGACCTACAATGAGCAGTTCTTC.

In regard to this clone: This sample also contains other DNA sequences that code for the same CDR3. The rearrangement links TRBV9 to TRBJ2-7; perhaps TRBD1 as D (6 bases). The V end lost 3 bases, the J end lost 3 bases, and 10 bases lay between the germline ends. The V gene's germline CDR1 is SGDLS and CDR2 YYNGEE. The CDR3 totals 13 residues. The CDR3 loop reads CASSAGTHYEQYF. The CDR3 DNA reads TGTGCCAGCAGCGCCGGGACACACTACGAGCAGTACTTC.

V gene TRBV27 combines with J gene TRBJ2-3; D gene ambiguous. The CDR3 is made up of 16 amino acids. Per germline, CDR1 MNHEY and CDR2 SMNVEV (reference sequence). Deletions cut 5 bases from V and 1 base from J, with 16 bases between. Written as DNA, the CDR3 is TGTGCCAGCAGTACCCCCACCATGGTCGGCACAGATACGCAGTATTTT. Residues: CASSTPTMVGTDTQYF.

The J gene is TRBJ1-4, the V gene TRBV6-5; D is unresolved. CDR3 length: 14 residues. The germline V and J ends were trimmed by 0 bases and 12 bases, with 14 bases remaining between them. Germline assignment: CDR1 MNHEY and CDR2 SVGAGI. The CDR3 coding sequence is TGTGCCAGCAGTTACTCGACTAATCATGGCGAACTGTTTTTT. This sequence encodes CASSYSTNHGELFF.

The chain couples TRBV4-1 to TRBJ1-1; TRBD1 matches 7 bases. V lost 3 bases to trimming and J lost 5 bases; unmatched junction nucleotides: 9. Per the germline V gene, CDR1 is MGHRA and CDR2 is YSYEKL. The CDR3 runs to 15 residues. Written as DNA, the CDR3 is TGCGCCAGCAGCCAGACCGACAGGGCCGGGACTGAAGCTTTCTTT. It translates to CASSQTDRAGTEAFF.

This chain uses TRBV19 with TRBJ1-4; TRBD1 aligns across 7 bases. This CDR3 is 12 amino acids long. V shed 10 bases and J 8 bases; nucleotides not matched to a gene: 7. In germline, CDR1 is LNHDA, CDR2 SQIVND (reference sequence). CDR3 region: CATGDSWEKLFF. CDR3 DNA: TGTGCCACCGGGGACAGTTGGGAAAAACTGTTTTTT.

This chain joins TRBV9 and TRBJ1-2; weak D call: TRBD1 (6 bases). The CDR3 covers 16 residues. Germline V gene sequence: CDR1 SGDLS, CDR2 YYNGEE. Trimming removed 3 bases from V and 4 bases from J, with 19 bases in between. The CDR3 loop reads CASSDKGGDQGYGYTF. As DNA, the CDR3 is TGTGCCAGCAGCGACAAAGGGGGGGATCAGGGCTATGGCTACACCTTC. Full variable domain (remainder filled in from reference TRBV9 and TRBJ1-2): DSGVTQTPKHLITATGQRVTLRCSPRSGDLSVYWYQQSLDQGLQFLIQYYNGEERAKGNILERFSAQQFPDLHSELNLSSLELGDSALYFCASSDKGGDQGYGYTFGSGTRLTVV.

V gene TRBV5-1 combines with J gene TRBJ1-5; weak D call: TRBD1 (6 bases). The CDR3 runs to 17 residues. The V gene lost 2 bases and the J gene lost 4 bases, with 19 bases spanning the gap. Germline lookup yields CDR1 SGHRS and CDR2 YFSETQ. This chain's CDR3 is CASSFTPRDNPNQPQHF. DNA of the CDR3: TGCGCCAGCAGCTTTACGCCCCGGGACAACCCAAATCAGCCCCAGCATTTT.

A single count supports this clone. This sequence joins TRBV30 and TRBJ1-2; maybe TRBD1 (6 bases). V was pared by 4 bases and J by 0 bases, with 15 bases between. This CDR3 has 15 residues. Per the germline V gene, CDR1 is GTSNPN and CDR2 is SVGIG (reference sequence). CDR3: CAWTPFTGSNYGYTF. As DNA, the CDR3 is TGTGCCTGGACGCCCTTTACAGGGTCTAACTATGGCTACACCTTC.

The table lists this clone with a count of one. This sample includes further DNA sequences coding for the same CDR3. The CDR3 DNA reads TGTGCCAGCAGCTCCAACACCGGGGAGCTGTTTTTT. It encodes CASSSNTGELFF. This rearrangement joins TRBV7-8 to TRBJ2-2; D is ambiguous. The germline CDR1 and CDR2 sequences are SGHVS and FQNEAQ. The CDR3 extends over 12 amino acids. Between the trimmed V and J ends, which lost 4 bases and 2 bases, there was a span of 2 bases.

This chain links TRBV2 with TRBJ1-2; D is uncertain. Trimming left V 5 bases short and J 9 bases short, with 19 bases between. The CDR3 is made up of 14 amino acids. The V gene's germline CDR1 is SNHLY and CDR2 FYNNEI. The CDR3 DNA reads as TGTGCCAGCAGTTCAGGATTCGGTGACACACGCTACACCTTC. It specifies CASSSGFGDTRYTF.

The chain couples TRBV18 to TRBJ2-5; 10 bases agree with TRBD1. Germline loops: CDR1 KGHSH, CDR2 LQKENI. CDR3 length: 15 residues. The V gene end was trimmed by 3 bases and the J gene end by 5 bases; junction bases not matched to a gene: 6. This CDR3 is CASSPWDRGQETQYF. The DNA of the CDR3 is TGTGCCAGCTCACCTTGGGACAGGGGCCAGGAGACCCAGTACTTC.

The chain couples TRBV7-2 to TRBJ2-7; 7 positions agree with TRBD1. The CDR3 loop spans 14 amino acids. CDR1 is SGHTA and CDR2 is FQGNSA in the germline V gene. V was clipped by 5 bases and J by 5 bases; unmatched bases: 9. In nucleotides, the CDR3 is TGTGCCAGCAGCCCAGGGGACAGCTGGAACGAGCAGTACTTC. Its translation: CASSPGDSWNEQYF.

The chain couples TRBV14 to TRBJ1-1, with TRBD1 as a possible D gene (5 bases). Trimming pared 4 bases from V and 4 bases from J, leaving 13 bases between. The CDR3 has 14 residues. Germline assignment: CDR1 SGHDN and CDR2 FVKESK. CDR3 bases: TGTGCCAGCAGCCGCCTAGTAGGGGTCACTGAAGCTTTCTTT. Protein: CASSRLVGVTEAFF. The entire variable domain, with the rest obtained from reference TRBV14 and TRBJ1-1, is as follows: EAGVTQFPSHSVIEKGQTVTLRCDPISGHDNLYWYRRVMGKEIKFLLHFVKESKQDESGMPNNRFLAERTGGTYSTLKVQPAELEDSGVYFCASSRLVGVTEAFFGQGTRLTVV.

As DNA, the CDR3 is TGCGCCAGCAGCCAAAGGGAGCGGGAGCTTTCCTACAATGAGCAGTTCTTC. It yields the protein CASSQRERELSYNEQFF. The chain recombines TRBV4-1 with TRBJ2-1; 8 bases are shared with TRBD2. The CDR3 is 17 residues long. With 2 bases clipped from V and 1 base from J, the junction kept 7 bases outside the gene matches. Looked up from germline, CDR1 is MGHRA and CDR2 is YSYEKL.

This chain connects TRBV7-8 to TRBJ2-2; tentatively, D is TRBD1 (6 bases). CDR1 is SGHVS and CDR2 is FQNEAQ in the germline V gene. The CDR3 contains 16 residues. Trimming left V 3 bases short and J 7 bases short, with 18 bases between. The CDR3 nucleotides read TGTGCCAGCAGCTTGGACAGCTCGGTGGGAATCGGGGAGCTGTTTTTT. Protein: CASSLDSSVGIGELFF.

This sequence joins TRBV13 and TRBJ1-1; no reliable D call. The CDR3 is made up of 13 amino acids. V gave up 1 base and J gave up 7 bases, with 10 bases separating them. CDR1 and CDR2 from the germline V gene are PRHDT and FYEKMQ (reference sequence). CDR3 residues: CASSLVGDIEAFF. CDR3 nucleotides: TGTGCCAGCAGCTTAGTCGGAGATATTGAAGCTTTCTTT.

V gene TRBV9 combines with J gene TRBJ2-7; 8 bases map to TRBD2. This CDR3 has 15 amino acids. The germline CDR1 and CDR2 sequences are SGDLS and YYNGEE. With V trimmed by 3 bases and J by 3 bases, 8 bases remained unmatched. The CDR3 nucleotides read TGTGCCAGCAGCGGGAGCGGGAGTAGTCTCTACGAGCAGTACTTC. This translates into CASSGSGSSLYEQYF.

The chain carries TRBV7-8 and TRBJ2-7; 10 bases align to TRBD2. The CDR3 is made up of 17 amino acids. V trimming: 5 bases; J trimming: 7 bases; junction bases outside the gene matches: 17. Germline CDR1 is SGHVS and CDR2 is FQNEAQ. The CDR3 sequence is CASSPFETSGRTWEQYF. DNA of the CDR3: TGTGCCAGCAGCCCCTTTGAGACTAGCGGGCGAACTTGGGAGCAGTACTTC.